Listed below are T cell receptor beta chains from one sample, sequenced in a study of blood T cell repertoires in COVID-19. Measured with immunoSEQ multiplex PCR; TCRdb has only the in-frame clones, and not every one. The sample lists roughly 170,000 clones, roughly 84% occurring once. The material sequenced was PBMCs or T cells enriched from blood (not recorded which). The receptors were sampled from a man in his fifties or sixties who had recovered from COVID-19. Both conserved end residues are part of each CDR3. D genes are given only for firm matches. Not every row has a clone size; where given, it reads once, few, many or a size class.

abundance	v_gene	j_gene	d_gene	CDR3nt	CDR3aa
-	TRBV30	TRBJ1-4	-	TGTGCCTGGAGCGGGGGAGCAAATGAAAAACTGTTTTTT	CAWSGGANEKLFF
-	TRBV5-1	TRBJ1-6	TRBD1	TGCGCCAGCAGCGCCCGACAGGGGGAAGGTTCACCCCTCCACTTT	CASSARQGEGSPLHF
few	TRBV7-8	TRBJ1-6	-	TGTGCCAGCAGCTTAGAGGGGATTGAGCATTCACCCCTCCACTTT	CASSLEGIEHSPLHF
-	TRBV15	TRBJ2-1	TRBD1	TGTGCCACCAGCAGAGATAGGGGGACAGGGTACATTGAGCAGTTCTTC	CATSRDRGTGYIEQFF
-	TRBV4-2	TRBJ2-7	-	TGTGCCAGCAGCCAAGAGGTGGCGGGGAGGACCTACGAGCAGTACTTC	CASSQEVAGRTYEQYF
-	TRBV28	TRBJ1-5	-	TGTGCCAGCAAAACGGGGGGCACTGGGCCCCAGCATTTT	CASKTGGTGPQHF
-	TRBV12-5	TRBJ1-1	-	TGTGCTAGTGCCCCCGGGTTCCTGATCGGGGACACTGAAGCTTTCTTT	CASAPGFLIGDTEAFF
-	TRBV19	TRBJ1-4	TRBD1	TGTGCCAGTAGTAGACGACGGACAGGCGTAAATGAAAAACTGTTTTTT	CASSRRRTGVNEKLFF
few	TRBV7-9	TRBJ2-3	-	TGTGCCAGCAGCGTAGTACAGTCTAGCACAGATACGCAGTATTTT	CASSVVQSSTDTQYF
-	TRBV7-9	TRBJ1-1	-	TGTGCCAGCAGCTTAGATTCGGTGGGAGTCGGGTCGACAGCTTTCTTT	CASSLDSVGVGSTAFF
-	TRBV3-1/TRBV3-2	TRBJ2-3	TRBD2	TGTGCCAGCAGCCAAGGCCTAGCGGGAGCACCAGATACGCAGTATTTT	CASSQGLAGAPDTQYF
few	TRBV7-8	TRBJ2-2	-	TGTGCCAGCAGCTTGGTCTCGGGGGCCGGGGAGCTGTTTTTT	CASSLVSGAGELFF
-	TRBV30	TRBJ1-2	-	TGTGCCTGGACCCTGACAGGAGGAGGCTACACCTTC	CAWTLTGGGYTF
-	TRBV12-5	TRBJ2-5	-	TGTGCTAGTGGTTTGGTTCCTGGACAAATTGCCCAAGAGACCCAGTACTTC	CASGLVPGQIAQETQYF
many	TRBV27	TRBJ1-4	TRBD1	TGTGCCAGCAGCCCTTCCGGCCCAGGGGGGACTGAAAAACTGTTTTTT	CASSPSGPGGTEKLFF
-	TRBV29-1	TRBJ2-2	TRBD1	TGCAGCGTTGAACTAGGACAGGGCACCGGGGAGCTGTTTTTT	CSVELGQGTGELFF
few	TRBV7-9	TRBJ2-2	-	TGTGCCAGCAGCCCATTTCCCGGGGAGCTGTTTTTT	CASSPFPGELFF
-	TRBV18	TRBJ2-7	-	TGTGCCAGCTCACCTAATTCTAGGCAGCCCTACGAGCAGTACTTC	CASSPNSRQPYEQYF
-	TRBV29-1	TRBJ2-3	TRBD1	TGCAGCGTTGGAGACAGGGCTGCAGATACGCAGTATTTT	CSVGDRAADTQYF
-	TRBV13	TRBJ1-2	TRBD1	TGTGCCAGCAGCCTCGGGACAGTTTATAACCTTTGGTATGGCTACACCTTC	CASSLGTVYNLWYGYTF
-	TRBV5-4	TRBJ2-1	-	TGTGCCAGCAGCTTTGGCGGGGGCGAGAACAATGAGCAGTTCTTC	CASSFGGGENNEQFF
-	TRBV11-2	TRBJ2-1	-	TGTGCCAGCAGCTACGAACTCCAGGACAATGAGCAGTTCTTC	CASSYELQDNEQFF
-	TRBV28	TRBJ1-1	-	TGTGCCAGCAGTTTATTTGGTCGAGCCGGTCTCACTGAAGCTTTCTTT	CASSLFGRAGLTEAFF
-	TRBV4-2	TRBJ2-7	TRBD1	TGTGCCAGCAGCCAAGATCAGGGACAGGCCGACTACGAGCAGTACTTC	CASSQDQGQADYEQYF
-	TRBV2	TRBJ1-2	-	TGTGCCAGCAGTGGAGGACAGTATGGCTACACCTTC	CASSGGQYGYTF
-	TRBV11-3	TRBJ1-1	-	TGTGCCAGCAGCTTAAACCAGGGAATGAACACTGAAGCTTTCTTT	CASSLNQGMNTEAFF
-	TRBV12-3/TRBV12-4	TRBJ2-7	-	TGTGCCAGCAGTTTGGGCCCTGGGGAGCAGTACTTC	CASSLGPGEQYF
-	TRBV19	TRBJ1-3	TRBD1	TGTGCCAGTAGTGTCACAGGGGCGAACACCATATATTTT	CASSVTGANTIYF
few	TRBV6-5	TRBJ1-2	-	TGTGCCAGCAGTTACTCGCAGGAGACAGGCTATGGCTACACCTTC	CASSYSQETGYGYTF
once	TRBV18	TRBJ2-3	-	TGTGCCAGCTCGTCCTCCACAGATACGCAGTATTTT	CASSSSTDTQYF
-	TRBV27	TRBJ2-1	TRBD1	TGTGCCAGCAGTCCACTAGAGGGACAGGGAGGCAATGAGCAGTTCTTC	CASSPLEGQGGNEQFF
-	TRBV6-5	TRBJ2-5	-	TGTGCCAGCAGTACGACAGGCCAAGAGACCCAGTACTTC	CASSTTGQETQYF
-	TRBV6-5	TRBJ1-1	TRBD1	TGTGCCAGCAGGATAACCGGGACAGGGGACACTGAAGCTTTCTTT	CASRITGTGDTEAFF
-	TRBV7-3	TRBJ1-1	-	TGTGCCAGCAGCTTACAGGGATTGGAGAGCACTGAAGCTTTCTTT	CASSLQGLESTEAFF
-	TRBV3-1/TRBV3-2	TRBJ2-5	-	TGTGCCAGCAGCCAAGGGCCAAGAGAGACCCAGTACTTC	CASSQGPRETQYF
few	TRBV28	TRBJ2-1	-	TGTGCCACCAAAGGGGGCTACAATGAGCAGTTCTTC	CATKGGYNEQFF